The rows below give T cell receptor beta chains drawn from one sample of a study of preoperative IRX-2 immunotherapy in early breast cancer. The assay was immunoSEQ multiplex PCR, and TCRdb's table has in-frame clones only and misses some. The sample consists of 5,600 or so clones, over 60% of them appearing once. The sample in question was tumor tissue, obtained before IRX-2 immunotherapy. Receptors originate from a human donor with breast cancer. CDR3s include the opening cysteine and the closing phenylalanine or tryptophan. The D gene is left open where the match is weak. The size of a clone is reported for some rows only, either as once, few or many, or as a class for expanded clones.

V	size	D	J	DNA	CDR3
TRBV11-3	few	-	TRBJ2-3	TGTGCCAGCAGTCGAGTATCTCTAGCAGATACGCAGTATTTT	CASSRVSLADTQYF
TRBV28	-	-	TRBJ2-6	TGTGCTGCAAGATCGTATGGGGCCAACGTCCTGACTTTC	CAARSYGANVLTF
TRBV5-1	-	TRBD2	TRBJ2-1	TGCGCCAGCAGCCCGTTAGCGGGAGCTTACAATGAGCAGTTCTTC	CASSPLAGAYNEQFF
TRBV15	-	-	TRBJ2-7	TGTGCCACCAGCATGCCTGGGTTACCGGGACACCCCGGCTACGAGCAGTACTTC	CATSMPGLPGHPGYEQYF
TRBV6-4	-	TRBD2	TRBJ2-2	TGTGCCAGCGTCCCCGACCGGGGACTAGCGGGTAGTACCGGGGAGCTGTTTTTT	CASVPDRGLAGSTGELFF
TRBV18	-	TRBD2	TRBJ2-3	TGTGCCAGCTCACAAACCAACTTAGCGGGAGTCAGCACAGATACGCAGTATTTT	CASSQTNLAGVSTDTQYF
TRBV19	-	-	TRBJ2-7	TGTGCCAGTAGCAAGCTCCCCTACGAGCAGTACTTC	CASSKLPYEQYF
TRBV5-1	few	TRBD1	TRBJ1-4	TGCGCCAGCAGCTTGGCGGGACAGGGACTTTCAAATGAAAAACTGTTTTTT	CASSLAGQGLSNEKLFF
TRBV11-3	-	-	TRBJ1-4	TGTGCCAGCAGCGTTCCCGGGACGGGAAATGAAAAACTGTTTTTT	CASSVPGTGNEKLFF
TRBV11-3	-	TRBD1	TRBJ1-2	TGTGCCAGCAGCTTAATTGGGACAGGGAATGCCATTGGCTACACCTTC	CASSLIGTGNAIGYTF
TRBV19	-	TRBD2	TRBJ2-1	TGTGCCAGTACCGAGACTAGCGGGAACCCCCACAATGAGCAGTTCTTC	CASTETSGNPHNEQFF